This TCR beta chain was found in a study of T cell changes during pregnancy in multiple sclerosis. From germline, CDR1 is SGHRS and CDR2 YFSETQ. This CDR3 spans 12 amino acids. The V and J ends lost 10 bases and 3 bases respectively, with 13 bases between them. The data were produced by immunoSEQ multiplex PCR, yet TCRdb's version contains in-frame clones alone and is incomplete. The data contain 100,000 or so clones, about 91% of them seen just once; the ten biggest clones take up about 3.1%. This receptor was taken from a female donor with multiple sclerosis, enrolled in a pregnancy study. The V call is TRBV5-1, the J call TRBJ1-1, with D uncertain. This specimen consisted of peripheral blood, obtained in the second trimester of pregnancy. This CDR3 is CACHDRDTEAFF. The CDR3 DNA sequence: TGCGCCTGTCACGACCGGGACACTGAAGCTTTCTTT.